The text below deals with one T cell receptor beta chain. What it binds is unknown. Germline is not matched at one junction end, which may reflect a read error. The data were taken from a study of shared clonotypes between healthy human individuals. Study in general: Per donor, three plates held CD4 naive cells, three held CD4 memory, two held CD8 naive and one held CD8 memory. Overall study results and limits: Rarefaction showed sorted-subset sequencing was incomplete despite large depth. Donor scarcity curtailed the genetic and exposure-history diversity represented herein.

Profiled with immunoSEQ multiplex PCR; TCRdb holds only in-frame clones, not every one. The table includes 850,000 to 1,100,000 clones, roughly 80% detected once. The germline gives CDR1 KGHSH, CDR2 LQKENI. The CDR3 length is 19 residues. The chain joins TRBV18 to TRBJ1-4, with D hard to call. The sequenced sample was memory CD4+ T cells from PBMCs. Regarding subset: CD45RA-negative fraction. This TCR was sampled from a man in his late teens or twenties in good health. Some clones in this sample may be carry-over from other donors' samples. The CDR3 is CASSPRARPSDAGDEKLFF. CDR3 bases: TGTGCTAGCTCACCGCGGGCTAGACCCTCTGATGCAGGAGATGAAAAACTGTTTTTT.